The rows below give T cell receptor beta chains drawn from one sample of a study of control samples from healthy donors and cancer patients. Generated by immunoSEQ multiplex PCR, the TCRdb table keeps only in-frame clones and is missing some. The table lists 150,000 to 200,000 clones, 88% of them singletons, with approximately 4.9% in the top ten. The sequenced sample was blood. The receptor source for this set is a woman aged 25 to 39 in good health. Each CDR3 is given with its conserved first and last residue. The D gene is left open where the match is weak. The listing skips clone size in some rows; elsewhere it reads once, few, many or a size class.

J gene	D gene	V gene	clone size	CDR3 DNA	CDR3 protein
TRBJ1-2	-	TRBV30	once	TGTGCCTGGAGTGTAGGGCGCGAGCCTAACTATGGCTACACCTTC	CAWSVGREPNYGYTF
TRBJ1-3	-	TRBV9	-	TGTGCCAGCAGCGTAGCTACCGGGGCAAACCTTGGAAACACCATATATTTT	CASSVATGANLGNTIYF
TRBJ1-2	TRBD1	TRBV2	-	TGTGCCAGCTCAGCCACCGGGACAGGGGCTAATGGCTACACCTTC	CASSATGTGANGYTF
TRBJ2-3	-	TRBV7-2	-	TGTGCCAGCGGCGGAACCACAGATACGCAGTATTTT	CASGGTTDTQYF
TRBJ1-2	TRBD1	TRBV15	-	TGTGCCACCAGCAAGGGACAGGGCAGTAACTATGGCTACACCTTC	CATSKGQGSNYGYTF
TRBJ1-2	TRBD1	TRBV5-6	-	TGTGCCAGCAACCTTGGGACAGGGGACTATGGCTACACCTTC	CASNLGTGDYGYTF
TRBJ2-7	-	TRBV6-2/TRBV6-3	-	TGTGCCAGCAGTTACGGCAGGGGACTTTCCTACGAGCAGTACTTC	CASSYGRGLSYEQYF
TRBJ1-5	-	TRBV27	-	TGTGCCAGCAGCTTGGGCCGGTTTAGCAATCAGCCCCAGCATTTT	CASSLGRFSNQPQHF
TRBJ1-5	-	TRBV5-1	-	TGCGCCAGCAGCTTGGGTCGCAATCAGCCCCAGCATTTT	CASSLGRNQPQHF
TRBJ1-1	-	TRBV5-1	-	TGCGCCAGCAGCTTGAGGGCGGGGGGTGTCACTGAAGCTTTCTTT	CASSLRAGGVTEAFF
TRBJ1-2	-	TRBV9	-	TGTGCCAGCAGCGTAGGAGGGACGGCTAACTATGGCTACACCTTC	CASSVGGTANYGYTF
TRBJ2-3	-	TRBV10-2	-	TGCGCCAGCAGAGTGTTGGATACGCAGTATTTT	CASRVLDTQYF
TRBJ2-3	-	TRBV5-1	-	TGCGCCAGCAGCTTGCAAGCACCAGTCGGTGGTACAGATACGCAGTATTTT	CASSLQAPVGGTDTQYF
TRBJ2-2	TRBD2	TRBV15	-	TGTGCCACCAGCCATCGCGGGGGCACCGGGGAGCTGTTTTTT	CATSHRGGTGELFF
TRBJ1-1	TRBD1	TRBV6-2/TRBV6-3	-	TGTGCCAGCAGCCGGGACAGGGTTATAACTGAAGCTTTCTTT	CASSRDRVITEAFF
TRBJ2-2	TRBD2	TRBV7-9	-	TGTGCCAGCAGCTTAGGGCGGGAGAGCACCGGGGAGCTGTTTTTT	CASSLGRESTGELFF
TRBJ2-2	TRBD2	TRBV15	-	TGTGCCACCAGCAGAGAGACTAGCGGTGTCGGGGAGCTGTTTTTT	CATSRETSGVGELFF
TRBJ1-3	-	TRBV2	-	TGTGCCAACTCCCCAGGTTTCGGCTCTGGAAACACCATATATTTT	CANSPGFGSGNTIYF
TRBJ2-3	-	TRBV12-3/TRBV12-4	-	TGTGCCAGCAATCCGGGAACGCCCCCGGCGCAGTATTTT	CASNPGTPPAQYF
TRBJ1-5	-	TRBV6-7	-	TGTGCCCGCCCGCTGGGGGATGGCAATCAGCCCCAGCATTTT	CARPLGDGNQPQHF
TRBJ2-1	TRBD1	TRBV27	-	TGTGCCAGCAGTCCGAGGACAGGGGTTTACAATGAGCAGTTCTTC	CASSPRTGVYNEQFF
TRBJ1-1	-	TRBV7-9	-	TGTGCCAGCAGCTTTTTCCCTTGGAACACTGAAGCTTTCTTT	CASSFFPWNTEAFF
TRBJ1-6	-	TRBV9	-	TGTGCCAGCAGCCCAGAAGGTGCAAGACTTTCACCCCTCCACTTT	CASSPEGARLSPLHF